The subject of this entry is one T cell receptor beta chain. Its antigen is still unknown. The CDR3 extends over 15 amino acids. CDR1 and CDR2 from the germline V gene are LGHNA and YSLEER. V lost 3 bases, J lost 2 bases, and 11 bases lay in between. Repertoires were generated with immunoSEQ multiplex PCR, while TCRdb's copy carries only in-frame clones and drops some. The sample includes roughly 200,000 clones, approximately 92% of them seen just once. The sample comes from a study of T cell responses to AZD1222 COVID-19 vaccine. Study summary: Second-dose intervals of approximately 4 or approximately 12 weeks were pooled.

Findings and caveats of the study: Clonal diversity was possibly underestimated, and white British individuals and females predominated among donors. Unmutated variant regions reportedly attract nearly half of all spike-specific TCRs.

V is TRBV4-3 and J is TRBJ1-5, with a weak D call TRBD1 (5 bases). Sequencing was performed on peripheral blood, taken on day 0 of AZD1222 vaccination. This receptor was obtained from an adult in good health. The CDR3: CASSQEGRGNQPQHF. The CDR3 DNA reads as TGCGCCAGCAGCCAGGAGGGGAGAGGCAATCAGCCCCAGCATTTT.